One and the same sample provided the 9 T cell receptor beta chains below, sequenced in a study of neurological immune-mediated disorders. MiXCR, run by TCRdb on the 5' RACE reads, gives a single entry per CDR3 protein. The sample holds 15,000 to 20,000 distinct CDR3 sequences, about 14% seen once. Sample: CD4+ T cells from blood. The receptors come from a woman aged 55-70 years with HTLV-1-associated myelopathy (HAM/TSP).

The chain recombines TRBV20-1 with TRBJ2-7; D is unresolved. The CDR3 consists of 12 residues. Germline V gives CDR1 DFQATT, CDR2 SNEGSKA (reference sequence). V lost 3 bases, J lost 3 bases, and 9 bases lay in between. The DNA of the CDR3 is TGCAGTGCTAGGCGGCGGCACTACGAGCAGTACTTC. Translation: CSARRRHYEQYF.

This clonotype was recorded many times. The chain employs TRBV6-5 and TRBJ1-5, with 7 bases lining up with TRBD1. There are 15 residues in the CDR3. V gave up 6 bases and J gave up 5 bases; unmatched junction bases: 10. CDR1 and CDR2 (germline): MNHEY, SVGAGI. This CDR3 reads CASSVPQGVDQPQHF. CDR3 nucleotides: TGTGCCAGCAGCGTTCCGCAGGGGGTGGATCAGCCCCAGCATTTT.

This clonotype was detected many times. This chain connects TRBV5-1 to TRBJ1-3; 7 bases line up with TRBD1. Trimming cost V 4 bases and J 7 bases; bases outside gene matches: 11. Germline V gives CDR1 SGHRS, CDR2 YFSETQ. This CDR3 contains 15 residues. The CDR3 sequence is CASSPGGVFGNTIYF. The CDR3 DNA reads TGCGCCAGCAGCCCAGGGGGAGTGTTCGGTAACACCATATATTTT. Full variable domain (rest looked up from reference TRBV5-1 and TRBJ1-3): KAGVTQTPRYLIKTRGQQVTLSCSPISGHRSVSWYQQTPGQGLQFLFEYFSETQRNKGNFPGRFSGRQFSNSRSEMNVSTLELGDSALYLCASSPGGVFGNTIYFGEGSWLTVV.

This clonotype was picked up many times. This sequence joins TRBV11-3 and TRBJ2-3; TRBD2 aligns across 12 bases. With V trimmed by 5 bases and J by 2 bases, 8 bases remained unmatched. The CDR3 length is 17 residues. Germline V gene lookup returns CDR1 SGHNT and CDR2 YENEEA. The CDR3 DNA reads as TGTGCCAGCAGCCCCCACCTAGCGGGAGGGCCCACAGATACGCAGTATTTT. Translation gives CASSPHLAGGPTDTQYF.

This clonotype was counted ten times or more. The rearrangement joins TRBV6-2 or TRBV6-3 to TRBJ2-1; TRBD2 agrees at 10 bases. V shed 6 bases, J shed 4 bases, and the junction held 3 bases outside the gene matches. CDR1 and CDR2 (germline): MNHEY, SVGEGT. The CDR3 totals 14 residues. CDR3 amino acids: CASRTSGVYNEQFF. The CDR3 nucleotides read TGTGCCAGCAGAACTAGCGGGGTATACAATGAGCAGTTCTTC.

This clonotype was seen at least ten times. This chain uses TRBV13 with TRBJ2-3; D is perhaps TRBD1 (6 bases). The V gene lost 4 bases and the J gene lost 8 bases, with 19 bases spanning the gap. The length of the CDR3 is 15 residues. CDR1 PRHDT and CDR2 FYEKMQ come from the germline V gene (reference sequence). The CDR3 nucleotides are TGTGCCAGCAGCTCCCCTGGGACACTTAGGCGTACGCAGTATTTT. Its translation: CASSSPGTLRRTQYF. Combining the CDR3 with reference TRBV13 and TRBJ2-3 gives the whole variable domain AAGVIQSPRHLIKEKRETATLKCYPIPRHDTVYWYQQGPGQDPQFLISFYEKMQSDKGSIPDRFSAQQFSDYHSELNMSSLELGDSALYFCASSSPGTLRRTQYFGPGTRLTVL.

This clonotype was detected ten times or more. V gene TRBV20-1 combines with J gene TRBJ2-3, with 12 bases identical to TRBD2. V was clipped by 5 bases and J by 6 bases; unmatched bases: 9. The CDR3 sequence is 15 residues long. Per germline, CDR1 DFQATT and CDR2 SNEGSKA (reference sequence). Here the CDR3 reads CSAPTLAGGSDTQYF. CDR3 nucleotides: TGCAGTGCTCCCACCCTAGCGGGGGGGAGTGATACGCAGTATTTT.

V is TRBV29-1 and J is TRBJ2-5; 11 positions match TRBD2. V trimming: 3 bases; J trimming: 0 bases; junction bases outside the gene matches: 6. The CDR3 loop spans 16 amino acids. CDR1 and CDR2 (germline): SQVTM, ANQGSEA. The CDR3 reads CSVEDRLAGYQETQYF. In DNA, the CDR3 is TGCAGCGTTGAGGACAGACTAGCGGGGTACCAAGAGACCCAGTACTTC.

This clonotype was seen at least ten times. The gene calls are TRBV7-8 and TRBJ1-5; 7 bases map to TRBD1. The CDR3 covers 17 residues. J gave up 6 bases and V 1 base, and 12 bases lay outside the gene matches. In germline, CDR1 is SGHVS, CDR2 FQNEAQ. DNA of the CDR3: TGTGCCAGCAGCTTAGATGCGGGACAGTCGGAAACTCAGCCCCAGCATTTT. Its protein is CASSLDAGQSETQPQHF. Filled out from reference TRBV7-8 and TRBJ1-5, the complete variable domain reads GAGVSQSPRYKVAKRGQDVALRCDPISGHVSLFWYQQALGQGPEFLTYFQNEAQLDKSGLPSDRFFAERPEGSVSTLKIQRTQQEDSAVYLCASSLDAGQSETQPQHFGDGTRLSIL.